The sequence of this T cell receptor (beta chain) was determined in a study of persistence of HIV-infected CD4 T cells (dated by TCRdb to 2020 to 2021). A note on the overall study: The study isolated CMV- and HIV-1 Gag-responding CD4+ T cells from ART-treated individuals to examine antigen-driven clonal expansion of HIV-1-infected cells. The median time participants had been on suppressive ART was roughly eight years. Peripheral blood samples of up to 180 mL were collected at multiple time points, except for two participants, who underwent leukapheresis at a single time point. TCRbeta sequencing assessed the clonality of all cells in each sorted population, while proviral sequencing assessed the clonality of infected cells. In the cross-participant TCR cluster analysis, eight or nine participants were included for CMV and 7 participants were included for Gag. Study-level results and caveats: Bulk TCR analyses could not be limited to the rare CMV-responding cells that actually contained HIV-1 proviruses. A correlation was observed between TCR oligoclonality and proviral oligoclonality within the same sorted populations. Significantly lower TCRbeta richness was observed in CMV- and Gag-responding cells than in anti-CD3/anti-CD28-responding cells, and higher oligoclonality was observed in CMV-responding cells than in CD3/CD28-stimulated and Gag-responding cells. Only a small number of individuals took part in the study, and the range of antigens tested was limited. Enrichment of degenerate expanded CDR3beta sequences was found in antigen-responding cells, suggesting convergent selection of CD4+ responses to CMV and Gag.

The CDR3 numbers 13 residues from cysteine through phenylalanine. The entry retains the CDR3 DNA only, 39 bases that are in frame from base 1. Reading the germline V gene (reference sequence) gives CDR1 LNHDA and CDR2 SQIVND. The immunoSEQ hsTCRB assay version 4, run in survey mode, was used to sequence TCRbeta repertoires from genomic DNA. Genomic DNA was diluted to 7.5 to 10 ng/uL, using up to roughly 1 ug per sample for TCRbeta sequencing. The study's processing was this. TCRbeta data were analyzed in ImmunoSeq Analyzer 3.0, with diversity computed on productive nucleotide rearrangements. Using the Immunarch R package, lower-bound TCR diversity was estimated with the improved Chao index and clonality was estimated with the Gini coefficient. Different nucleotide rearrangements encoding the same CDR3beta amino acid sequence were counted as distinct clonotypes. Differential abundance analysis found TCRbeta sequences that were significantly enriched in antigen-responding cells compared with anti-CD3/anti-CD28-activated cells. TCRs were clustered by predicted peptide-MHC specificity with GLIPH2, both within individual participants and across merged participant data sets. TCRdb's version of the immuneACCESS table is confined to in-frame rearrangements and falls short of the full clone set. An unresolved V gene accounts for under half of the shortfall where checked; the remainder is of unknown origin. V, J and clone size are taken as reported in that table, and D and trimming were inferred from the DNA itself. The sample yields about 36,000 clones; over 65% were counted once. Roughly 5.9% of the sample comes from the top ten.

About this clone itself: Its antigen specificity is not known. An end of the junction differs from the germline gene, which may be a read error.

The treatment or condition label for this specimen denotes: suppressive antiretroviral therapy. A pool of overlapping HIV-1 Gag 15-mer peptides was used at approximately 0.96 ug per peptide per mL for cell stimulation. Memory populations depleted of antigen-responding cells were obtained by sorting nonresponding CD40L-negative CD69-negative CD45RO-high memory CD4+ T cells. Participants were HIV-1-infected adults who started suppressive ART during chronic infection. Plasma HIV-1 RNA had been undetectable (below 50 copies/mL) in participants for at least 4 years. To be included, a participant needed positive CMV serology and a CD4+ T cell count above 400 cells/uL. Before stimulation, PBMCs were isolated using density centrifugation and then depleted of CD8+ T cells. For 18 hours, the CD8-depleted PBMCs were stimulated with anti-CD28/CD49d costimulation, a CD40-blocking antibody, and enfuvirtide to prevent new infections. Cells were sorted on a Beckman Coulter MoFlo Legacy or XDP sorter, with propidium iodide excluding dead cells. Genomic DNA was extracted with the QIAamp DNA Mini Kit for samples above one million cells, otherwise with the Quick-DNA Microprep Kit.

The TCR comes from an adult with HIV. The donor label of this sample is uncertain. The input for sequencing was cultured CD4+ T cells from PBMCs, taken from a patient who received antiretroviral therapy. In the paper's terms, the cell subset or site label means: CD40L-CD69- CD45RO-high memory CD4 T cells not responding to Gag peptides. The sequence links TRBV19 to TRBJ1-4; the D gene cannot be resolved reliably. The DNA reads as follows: TGTGCCAGTAGTGTAGATGTACAGGAAAAACTGTTTTTT. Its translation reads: CASSVDVQEKLFF.